This T cell receptor (beta chain) was sequenced in a study of long-term antiretroviral therapy in people with HIV. Version v3.0 of the immunoSEQ assay ran at survey level. Profiled with immunoSEQ multiplex PCR; TCRdb holds only in-frame clones, not every one. Here the sample spans about 35,000 clones, approximately 83% being singletons. Germline CDR1 is SGHAT and CDR2 is FQNNGV. Deletions cut 4 bases from V and 10 bases from J, with 8 bases between. The CDR3 is 11 residues long. Turning to this clone: The target antigen is unknown.

Before DNA extraction, roughly 0.85-10 million cryopreserved PBMC were held in the samples. Findings and limits, study-wide: Across all time points, the repertoire was dominated by clones that expanded before ART.

The V call is TRBV11-2, the J call TRBJ2-1, with D hard to call. This clonotype was sampled from a man aged 18 to 29 with HIV. The sample in question was unsorted PBMCs, obtained 2.2 years after starting antiretroviral therapy. CDR3 in DNA: TGTGCCAGCAGCTCTCTCCGAGAGCAGTTCTTC. Its protein is CASSSLREQFF.